This T cell receptor beta chain derives from a study of T cell responses to AZD1222 COVID-19 vaccine. Profiling relied on immunoSEQ multiplex PCR, and the TCRdb table lists in-frame clones only, not all of them. Among around 84,000 clones listed, roughly nine tenths were seen once. V shed 0 bases and J shed 8 bases, with 9 bases lying between them. Germline V lookup: CDR1 SGHRS, CDR2 YFSETQ. The CDR3 is 13 residues long. The genes are TRBV5-1 and TRBJ2-1, with D tentatively TRBD2 (5 bases). This receptor was identified in an adult in good health. The input for sequencing was peripheral blood, taken on day 0 of AZD1222 vaccination. The CDR3 DNA reads as TGCGCCAGCAGCTTGGGTGTGGAGGATGAGCAGTTCTTC. Its translation: CASSLGVEDEQFF.